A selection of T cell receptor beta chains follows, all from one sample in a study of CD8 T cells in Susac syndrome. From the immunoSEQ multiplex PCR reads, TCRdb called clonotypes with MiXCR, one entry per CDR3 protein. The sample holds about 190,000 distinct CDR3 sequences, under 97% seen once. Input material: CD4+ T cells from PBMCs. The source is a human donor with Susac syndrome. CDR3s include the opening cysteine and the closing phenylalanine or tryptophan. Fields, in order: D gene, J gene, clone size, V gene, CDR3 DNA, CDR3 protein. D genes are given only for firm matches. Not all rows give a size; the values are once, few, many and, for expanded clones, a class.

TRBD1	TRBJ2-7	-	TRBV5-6	TGTGCCAGCAGCTGGGACAGGGGGCTCGGAGAGCAGTACTTC	CASSWDRGLGEQYF
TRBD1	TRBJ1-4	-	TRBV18	TGTGCCAGCTCACCGCGACAGGGGGAAAAACTGTTTTTT	CASSPRQGEKLFF
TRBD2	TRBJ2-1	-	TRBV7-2	TGTGCCAGCAGCTTAGGACCCTCTAGCGGGGGGAACAATGAGCAGTTCTTC	CASSLGPSSGGNNEQFF
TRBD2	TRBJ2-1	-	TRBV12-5	TGTGCTAGTGGTTTGATCACCATAGGACTAGCGGGGGGTCTTCACAATGAGCAGTTCTTC	CASGLITIGLAGGLHNEQFF
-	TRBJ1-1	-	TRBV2	TGTGCCAGCAGTGAAAAGGATGACAGAACTAACACTGAAGCTTTCTTT	CASSEKDDRTNTEAFF
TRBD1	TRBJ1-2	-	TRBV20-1	TGCAGTGCCTGGGACAGGGGGCAAGGCTACACCTTC	CSAWDRGQGYTF
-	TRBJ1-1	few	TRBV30	TGTGCCTGGACCTCAGGGAACACTGAAGCTTTCTTT	CAWTSGNTEAFF
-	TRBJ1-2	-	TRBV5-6	TGTGCCAGCAGCTTGGTCGACAGAAGTTTCTATGGCTACACCTTC	CASSLVDRSFYGYTF
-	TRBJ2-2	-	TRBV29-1	TGCAGCGTTGGGACTATTGGGGGCACCGGGGAGCTGTTTTTT	CSVGTIGGTGELFF
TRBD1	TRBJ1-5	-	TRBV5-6	TGTGCCAGCAGCTTGGGACAGGGGTTCGGCAATCAGCCCCAGCATTTT	CASSLGQGFGNQPQHF
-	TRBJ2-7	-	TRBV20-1	TGCAGTGCTAGAACTTGGGTGGCGGGGACGTATTACGAGCAGTACTTC	CSARTWVAGTYYEQYF
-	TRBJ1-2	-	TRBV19	TGTGCCAGTAGTATGGCAACAGTTTATGGCTACACCTTC	CASSMATVYGYTF
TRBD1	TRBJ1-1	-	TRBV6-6	TGTGCCAGCAGTTACCCCAAGGGACAGGCCCTCACTGAAGCTTTCTTT	CASSYPKGQALTEAFF
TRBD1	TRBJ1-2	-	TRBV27	TGTGCCAGCAGGGGACAGCTTGGGTATGGCTACACCTTC	CASRGQLGYGYTF
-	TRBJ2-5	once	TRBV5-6	TGTGCCAGCAGCTTGGCTTGGGGGCGAGGCGGGGTGCAAGAGACCCAGTACTTC	CASSLAWGRGGVQETQYF
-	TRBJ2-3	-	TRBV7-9	TGTGCCAGCAGGCCCCAGGAAGCCAACACAGATACGCAGTATTTT	CASRPQEANTDTQYF
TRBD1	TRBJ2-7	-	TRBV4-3	TGCGCCAGCAGCCAAGGGGACAGGGGTCCGGGATCCTACGAGCAGTACTTC	CASSQGDRGPGSYEQYF
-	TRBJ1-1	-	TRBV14	TGTGCCAGCAGCCATAACGTCGTGACTGAAGCTTTCTTT	CASSHNVVTEAFF
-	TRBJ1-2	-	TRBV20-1	TGCAGTGCCTCGACAGCAAACTATGGCTACACCTTC	CSASTANYGYTF
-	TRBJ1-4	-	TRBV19	TGTGCCAGTAGTGAGGGCTGGGCCAAACTGTTTTTT	CASSEGWAKLFF
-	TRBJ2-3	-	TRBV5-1	TGCGCCAGCAGCTTGGAAGTCTCTCCCACAGATACGCAGTATTTT	CASSLEVSPTDTQYF
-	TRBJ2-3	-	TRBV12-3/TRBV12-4	TGTGCCAGCAGCCCTGAGGGCCTCCCAACAGATACGCAGTATTTT	CASSPEGLPTDTQYF
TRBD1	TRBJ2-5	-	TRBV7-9	TGTGCCAGCAGCTTGGACAGGGCCGCCCAGTACTTC	CASSLDRAAQYF
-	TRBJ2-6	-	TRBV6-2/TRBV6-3	TGTGCCAGCATTAGAAGCTCTGGGGCCAACGTCCTGACTTTC	CASIRSSGANVLTF
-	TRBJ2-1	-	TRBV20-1	TGCAGTGCTAATCAGGTGTGGAATGAGCAGTTCTTC	CSANQVWNEQFF
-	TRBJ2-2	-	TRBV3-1	TGTGCCAGCAGCCAACTGACCACCGGGGAGCTGTTTTTT	CASSQLTTGELFF
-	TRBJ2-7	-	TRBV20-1	TGCAGTGCTAGGGCCAGGCACGAGCAGTACTTC	CSARARHEQYF
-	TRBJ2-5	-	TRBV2	TGTGCCAGCAGTGTAGCCCAGCGGGAGACCCAGTACTTC	CASSVAQRETQYF
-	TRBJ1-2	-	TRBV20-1	TGCAGTGCTAGAGATCCGAGGCCTTGGAACTATGGCTACACCTTC	CSARDPRPWNYGYTF